These T cell receptor beta chains were read from a single sample in a study of cytomegalovirus exposure and HLA in healthy donors. The method was immunoSEQ multiplex PCR; TCRdb's version includes in-frame clones alone and lacks a portion of them. The table lists around 200,000 clones, roughly four fifths of them singletons. Input material: PBMCs. Receptors originate from a girl between 2 and 10 years old in good health and CMV-seronegative. Both conserved end residues are part of each CDR3. The D gene is left open where the match is weak. Clone sizes are given selectively: once, few, many, or a class where the clone is expanded.

J gene: TRBJ1-2; D gene: NA; clone size: NA; V gene: TRBV6-5; CDR3 DNA: TGTGCCAGCAGTCAGGGATCGGACTATGGCTACACCTTC; CDR3 protein: CASSQGSDYGYTF
J gene: TRBJ2-5; D gene: NA; clone size: few; V gene: TRBV2; CDR3 DNA: TGTGCCAGCAGTGCCGACAGAGAGACCCAGTACTTC; CDR3 protein: CASSADRETQYF
J gene: TRBJ2-2; D gene: NA; clone size: NA; V gene: TRBV2; CDR3 DNA: TGTGCCAGCACCAGGGTAGAGACCGGGGAGCTGTTTTTT; CDR3 protein: CASTRVETGELFF
J gene: TRBJ1-5; D gene: TRBD1; clone size: NA; V gene: TRBV18; CDR3 DNA: TGTGCCAGCTCACCGGAAAGGGGACAGGGAGGGAATCAGCCCCAGCATTTT; CDR3 protein: CASSPERGQGGNQPQHF
J gene: TRBJ1-5; D gene: NA; clone size: NA; V gene: TRBV7-9; CDR3 DNA: TGTGCCAGCAGCTCAAACGCCGGGGTCCAGCCCCAGCATTTT; CDR3 protein: CASSSNAGVQPQHF
J gene: TRBJ2-7; D gene: NA; clone size: NA; V gene: TRBV6-1; CDR3 DNA: TGTGCCAGCAGTAAACACAGCTACGAGCAGTACTTC; CDR3 protein: CASSKHSYEQYF
J gene: TRBJ2-1; D gene: TRBD2; clone size: NA; V gene: TRBV7-9; CDR3 DNA: TGTGCCAGCAGCTTGCGGGAGGTGTTGGTCTCCTACAATGAGCAGTTCTTC; CDR3 protein: CASSLREVLVSYNEQFF
J gene: TRBJ2-7; D gene: TRBD1; clone size: NA; V gene: TRBV6-5; CDR3 DNA: TGTGCCAGCAGTTACAGCGACAGGGGACTCTACGAGCAGTACTTC; CDR3 protein: CASSYSDRGLYEQYF
J gene: TRBJ2-2; D gene: NA; clone size: NA; V gene: TRBV6-1; CDR3 DNA: TGTGCCAGCAGTAACAGGGCTAGTGCCGGGGAGCTGTTTTTT; CDR3 protein: CASSNRASAGELFF
J gene: TRBJ1-1; D gene: TRBD1; clone size: NA; V gene: TRBV2; CDR3 DNA: TGTGCCAGCAGTATGGACAGGGGTGACACTGAAGCTTTCTTT; CDR3 protein: CASSMDRGDTEAFF
J gene: TRBJ1-5; D gene: TRBD1; clone size: NA; V gene: TRBV10-3; CDR3 DNA: TGTGCCATCAGGCAGGGGGAGGATCAGCCCCAGCATTTT; CDR3 protein: CAIRQGEDQPQHF
J gene: TRBJ2-7; D gene: NA; clone size: NA; V gene: TRBV4-2; CDR3 DNA: TGTGCCAGCAGCCAAGATTTGCTAGCGAGCTCCTACGAGCAGTACTTC; CDR3 protein: CASSQDLLASSYEQYF
J gene: TRBJ2-3; D gene: TRBD2; clone size: NA; V gene: TRBV7-9; CDR3 DNA: TGTGCCAGCAGTTCAGACCGGGGACTAGCGGGAGGTTTGGCAGATACGCAGTATTTT; CDR3 protein: CASSSDRGLAGGLADTQYF
J gene: TRBJ2-7; D gene: NA; clone size: NA; V gene: TRBV5-4; CDR3 DNA: TGTGCCAGCAGCTTGGGGGGCCTGAGCTCCTACGAGCAGTACTTC; CDR3 protein: CASSLGGLSSYEQYF
J gene: TRBJ1-2; D gene: TRBD1; clone size: NA; V gene: TRBV7-9; CDR3 DNA: TGTGCCAGCAGCCTGAGAGGACAGGGCTATGGCTACACCTTC; CDR3 protein: CASSLRGQGYGYTF
J gene: TRBJ2-1; D gene: NA; clone size: NA; V gene: TRBV19; CDR3 DNA: TGTGCCAGTAGTACCACGGCCCCTCCTAGCGTCGTGAACAATGAGCAGTTCTTC; CDR3 protein: CASSTTAPPSVVNNEQFF
J gene: TRBJ2-4; D gene: NA; clone size: NA; V gene: TRBV29-1; CDR3 DNA: TGCAGCGTGGAGGGACCGACCAAAAACATTCAGTACTTC; CDR3 protein: CSVEGPTKNIQYF
J gene: TRBJ2-5; D gene: NA; clone size: NA; V gene: TRBV9; CDR3 DNA: TGTGCCAGCAGCGTAGCTGGAGTCGGGCAGGGACAAGAGACCCAGTACTTC; CDR3 protein: CASSVAGVGQGQETQYF
J gene: TRBJ2-7; D gene: NA; clone size: NA; V gene: TRBV7-8; CDR3 DNA: TGTGCCAGCAGCTTAGGGGCGGGGGCTTCCTACGAGCAGTACTTC; CDR3 protein: CASSLGAGASYEQYF
J gene: TRBJ2-1; D gene: TRBD2; clone size: NA; V gene: TRBV4-1; CDR3 DNA: TGCGCCAGCAGCCAAGTATTTCGGGCTAGCGGGAGTAATGAGCAGTTCTTC; CDR3 protein: CASSQVFRASGSNEQFF
J gene: TRBJ1-1; D gene: NA; clone size: NA; V gene: TRBV6-1; CDR3 DNA: TGTGCCAGCAGTGAAGGCCAGGGGAGCACTGAAGCTTTCTTT; CDR3 protein: CASSEGQGSTEAFF
J gene: TRBJ1-2; D gene: NA; clone size: NA; V gene: TRBV19; CDR3 DNA: TGTGCCAGTAGGCAGGGAGGAACCAACTATGGCTACACCTTC; CDR3 protein: CASRQGGTNYGYTF
J gene: TRBJ1-2; D gene: NA; clone size: NA; V gene: TRBV19; CDR3 DNA: TGTGCCAGTAGCCAACTATCTAACTATGGCTACACCTTC; CDR3 protein: CASSQLSNYGYTF
J gene: TRBJ2-5; D gene: TRBD2; clone size: NA; V gene: TRBV4-1; CDR3 DNA: TGCGCCAGCAGCCCTGCGGGGGGGAGGGCCCAAGAGACCCAGTACTTC; CDR3 protein: CASSPAGGRAQETQYF
J gene: TRBJ1-2; D gene: NA; clone size: NA; V gene: TRBV4-2; CDR3 DNA: TGTGCCAGCAGGGGGAACAGGGCTGTGAACTATGGCTACACCTTC; CDR3 protein: CASRGNRAVNYGYTF
J gene: TRBJ2-2; D gene: NA; clone size: NA; V gene: TRBV7-9; CDR3 DNA: TGTGCCAGCAGCCCACAGGGACCGAGGAGCGCGGACACCGGGGAGCTGTTTTTT; CDR3 protein: CASSPQGPRSADTGELFF
J gene: TRBJ1-5; D gene: NA; clone size: NA; V gene: TRBV10-3; CDR3 DNA: TGTGCCATCAGACCCCGACAGGCGAATAGCAATCAGCCCCAGCATTTT; CDR3 protein: CAIRPRQANSNQPQHF
J gene: TRBJ2-7; D gene: NA; clone size: NA; V gene: TRBV5-1; CDR3 DNA: TGCGCCAGCAGTTTGGAGGACTCGATTCGGGACGAGCAGTACTTC; CDR3 protein: CASSLEDSIRDEQYF
J gene: TRBJ2-5; D gene: NA; clone size: NA; V gene: TRBV2; CDR3 DNA: TGTGCCAGCAGTGAGATGAACGGGGACCAAGAGACCCAGTACTTC; CDR3 protein: CASSEMNGDQETQYF
J gene: TRBJ1-4; D gene: NA; clone size: NA; V gene: TRBV27; CDR3 DNA: TGTGCCAGCCTGGACACGGCGTCGGAAAAACTGTTTTTT; CDR3 protein: CASLDTASEKLFF
J gene: TRBJ1-1; D gene: TRBD1; clone size: NA; V gene: TRBV5-1; CDR3 DNA: TGCGCCAGCACCCCGGGACAGGGAATGAACACTGAAGCTTTCTTT; CDR3 protein: CASTPGQGMNTEAFF
J gene: TRBJ1-5; D gene: NA; clone size: once; V gene: TRBV28; CDR3 DNA: TGTGCCAGCACCGCTCAGGTGGGTCCTCTTCAGCCCCAGCATTTT; CDR3 protein: CASTAQVGPLQPQHF
J gene: TRBJ2-2; D gene: TRBD1; clone size: NA; V gene: TRBV2; CDR3 DNA: TGTGCCAGCAGTGTTAGAGGACAGGGGAACACCGGGGAGCTGTTTTTT; CDR3 protein: CASSVRGQGNTGELFF
J gene: TRBJ2-1; D gene: NA; clone size: NA; V gene: TRBV30; CDR3 DNA: TGTGCCTGGAGTGTGGTGGGAGGTTTAGAGCAGTTCTTC; CDR3 protein: CAWSVVGGLEQFF
J gene: TRBJ2-5; D gene: TRBD2; clone size: few; V gene: TRBV4-2; CDR3 DNA: TGTGCCAGCAGCCAGGGACTAGCGGGGCAAGAGACCCAGTACTTC; CDR3 protein: CASSQGLAGQETQYF
J gene: TRBJ2-3; D gene: TRBD1; clone size: few; V gene: TRBV5-1; CDR3 DNA: TGCGCCAGCAGCAGAGGGACAGGAACAGATACGCAGTATTTT; CDR3 protein: CASSRGTGTDTQYF
J gene: TRBJ2-7; D gene: NA; clone size: NA; V gene: TRBV20-1; CDR3 DNA: TGCAGTGCTAGTTCGAGCCGCGAGCAGTACTTC; CDR3 protein: CSASSSREQYF
J gene: TRBJ1-1; D gene: TRBD1; clone size: NA; V gene: TRBV15; CDR3 DNA: TGTGCCACCAGCCGAAATCGGGACAGCACCTTGAACACTGAAGCTTTCTTT; CDR3 protein: CATSRNRDSTLNTEAFF
J gene: TRBJ1-2; D gene: TRBD1; clone size: NA; V gene: TRBV7-9; CDR3 DNA: TGTGCCAGCAGCTTACACCAAGGGACAGGGGTTAACTATGGCTACACCTTC; CDR3 protein: CASSLHQGTGVNYGYTF
J gene: TRBJ2-3; D gene: NA; clone size: NA; V gene: TRBV27; CDR3 DNA: TGTGCCAGCAGGTCTACGGGGGATCCCCGCACAGATACGCAGTATTTT; CDR3 protein: CASRSTGDPRTDTQYF